This T cell receptor beta chain was found in a study of blood T cell repertoires in COVID-19. Cohorts were based on clinical histories the participants reported. This clone was counted once. The repertoire was sequenced with immunoSEQ multiplex PCR; TCRdb's copy has only in-frame clones and lacks some. Of about 270,000 clones listed, approximately 90% were seen once; the top ten hold about 4%. Germline values: CDR1 SNHLY, CDR2 FYNNEI. Trimming took 1 base from V and 0 from J, leaving 3 bases between them. The CDR3 totals 14 residues. The sequence derives from a woman in her twenties or thirties with acute COVID-19. The material sequenced was PBMCs or T cells enriched from blood (not recorded which). The rearrangement links TRBV2 to TRBJ2-2; D not resolved. The CDR3 sequence: CASSEGANTGELFF. Here the CDR3 DNA reads TGTGCCAGCAGTGAAGGAGCGAACACCGGGGAGCTGTTTTTT. Full variable domain (outside the CDR3, taken from reference TRBV2 and TRBJ2-2): EPEVTQTPSHQVTQMGQEVILRCVPISNHLYFYWYRQILGQKVEFLVSFYNNEISEKSEIFDDQFSVERPDGSNFTLKIRSTKLEDSAMYFCASSEGANTGELFFGEGSRLTVL.